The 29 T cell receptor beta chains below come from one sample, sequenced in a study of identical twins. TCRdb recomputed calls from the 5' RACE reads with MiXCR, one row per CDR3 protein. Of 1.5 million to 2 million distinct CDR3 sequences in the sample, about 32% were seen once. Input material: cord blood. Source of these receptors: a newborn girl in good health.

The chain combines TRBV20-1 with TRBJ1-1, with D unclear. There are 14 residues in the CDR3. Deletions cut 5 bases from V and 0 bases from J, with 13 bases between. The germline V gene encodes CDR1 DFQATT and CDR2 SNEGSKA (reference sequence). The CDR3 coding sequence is TGCAGTGCTGGACCTTACTCTATGAACACTGAAGCTTTCTTT. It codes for CSAGPYSMNTEAFF.

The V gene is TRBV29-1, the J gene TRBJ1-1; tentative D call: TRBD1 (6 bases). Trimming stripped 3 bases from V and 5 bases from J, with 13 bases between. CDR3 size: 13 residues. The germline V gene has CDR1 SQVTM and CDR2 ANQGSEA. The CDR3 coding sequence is TGCAGCGTTGACCCCACAGGGAGGACTGAAGCTTTCTTT. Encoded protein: CSVDPTGRTEAFF.

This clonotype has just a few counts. The CDR3 loop reads CASSVVTNEQFF. In DNA form, the CDR3 reads TGTGCCAGCAGCGTAGTTACCAATGAGCAGTTCTTC. V is TRBV9 and J is TRBJ2-1; D call uncertain. The germline V and J ends were trimmed by 0 bases and 6 bases, with 4 bases remaining between them. The length of the CDR3 is 12 residues. Looked up from germline, CDR1 is SGDLS and CDR2 is YYNGEE.

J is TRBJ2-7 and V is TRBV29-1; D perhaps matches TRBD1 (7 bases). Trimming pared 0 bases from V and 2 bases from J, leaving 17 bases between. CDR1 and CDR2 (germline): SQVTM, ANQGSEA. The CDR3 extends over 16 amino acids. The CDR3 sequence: CSVEDPGGQGAYEQYF. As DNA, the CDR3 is TGCAGCGTTGAAGATCCAGGGGGGCAGGGGGCCTACGAGCAGTACTTC.

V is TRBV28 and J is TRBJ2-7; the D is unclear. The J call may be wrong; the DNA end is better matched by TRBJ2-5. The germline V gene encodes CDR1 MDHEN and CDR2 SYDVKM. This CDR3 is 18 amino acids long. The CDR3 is CASSLSHMAIGFEKTQYF. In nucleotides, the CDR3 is TGTGCCAGCAGTTTATCACACATGGCGATAGGCTTTGAAAAGACCCAGTACTTC.

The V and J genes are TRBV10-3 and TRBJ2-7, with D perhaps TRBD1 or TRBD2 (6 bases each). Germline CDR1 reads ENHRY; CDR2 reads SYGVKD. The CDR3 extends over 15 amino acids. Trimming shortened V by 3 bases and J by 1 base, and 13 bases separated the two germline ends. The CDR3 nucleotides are TGTGCCATCAGTGAAGGGGGGACGCCGTCCTACGAGCAGTACTTC. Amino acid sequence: CAISEGGTPSYEQYF.

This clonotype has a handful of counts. Here the CDR3 reads CASSEYWGQGNQPQHF. In nucleotides, the CDR3 is TGTGCCAGCAGTGAATATTGGGGGCAGGGGAATCAGCCCCAGCATTTT. The chain uses TRBV25-1 and TRBJ1-5; tentatively, D is TRBD1 (6 bases). Germline V gives CDR1 MGHDK, CDR2 SYGVNS. V was trimmed by 0 bases and J by 4 bases, leaving 13 bases between them. CDR3 length: 16 residues. Variable domain in full (rest from reference TRBV25-1 and TRBJ1-5): EADIYQTPRYLVIGTGKKITLECSQTMGHDKMYWYQQDPGMELHLIHYSYGVNSTEKGDLSSESTVSRIRTEHFPLTLESARPSHTSQYLCASSEYWGQGNQPQHFGDGTRLSIL.

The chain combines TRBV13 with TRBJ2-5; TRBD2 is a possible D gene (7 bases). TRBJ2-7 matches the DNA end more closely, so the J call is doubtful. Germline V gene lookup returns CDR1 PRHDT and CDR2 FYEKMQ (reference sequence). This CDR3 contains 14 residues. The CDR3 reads CASSFGGQCYEQYF. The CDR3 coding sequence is TGTGCCAGCAGCTTCGGGGGGCAGTGCTACGAGCAGTACTTC.

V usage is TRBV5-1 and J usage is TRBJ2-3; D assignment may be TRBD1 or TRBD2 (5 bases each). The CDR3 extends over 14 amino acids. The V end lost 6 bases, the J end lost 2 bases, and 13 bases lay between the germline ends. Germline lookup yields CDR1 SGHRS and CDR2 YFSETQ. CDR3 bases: TGCGCCAGCAACGGGGCGGCCAACACAGATACGCAGTATTTT. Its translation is CASNGAANTDTQYF.

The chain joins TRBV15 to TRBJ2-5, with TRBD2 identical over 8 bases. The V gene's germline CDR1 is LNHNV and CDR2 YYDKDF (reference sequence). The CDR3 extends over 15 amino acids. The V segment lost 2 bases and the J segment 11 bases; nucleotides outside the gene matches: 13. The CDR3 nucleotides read TGTGCCACCAGCAGACCGGGACTAGAAATGGATGAGCAGTACTTC. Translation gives CATSRPGLEMDEQYF.

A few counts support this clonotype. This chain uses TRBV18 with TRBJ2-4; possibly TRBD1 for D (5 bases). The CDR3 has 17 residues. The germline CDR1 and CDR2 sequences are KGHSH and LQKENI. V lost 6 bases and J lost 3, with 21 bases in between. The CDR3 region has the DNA TGTGCCAGCTCCCTTCCTGGGGCACCTCTCGGCAAAAACATTCAGTACTTC. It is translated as CASSLPGAPLGKNIQYF.

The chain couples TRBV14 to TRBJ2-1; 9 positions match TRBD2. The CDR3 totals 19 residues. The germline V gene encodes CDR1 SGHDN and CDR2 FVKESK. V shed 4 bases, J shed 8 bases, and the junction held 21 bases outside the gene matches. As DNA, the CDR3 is TGTGCCAGCAGCCCTGGGACTAGCTCATGGGGATTGATGGGATATGAGCAGTTCTTC. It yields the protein CASSPGTSSWGLMGYEQFF.

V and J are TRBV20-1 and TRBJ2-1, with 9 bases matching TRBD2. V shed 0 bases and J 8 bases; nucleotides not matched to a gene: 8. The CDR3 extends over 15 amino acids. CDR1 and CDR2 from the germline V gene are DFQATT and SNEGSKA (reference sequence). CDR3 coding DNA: TGCAGTGCTAGAGATTCGGCTAGCGGGGACGATGAGCAGTTCTTC. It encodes CSARDSASGDDEQFF.

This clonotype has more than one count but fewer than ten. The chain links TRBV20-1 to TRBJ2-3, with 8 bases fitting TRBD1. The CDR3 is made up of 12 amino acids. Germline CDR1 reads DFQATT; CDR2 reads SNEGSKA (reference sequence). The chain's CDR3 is CQTHRGKDTQYF. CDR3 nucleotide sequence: TGCCAAACCCACAGGGGGAAAGATACGCAGTATTTT.

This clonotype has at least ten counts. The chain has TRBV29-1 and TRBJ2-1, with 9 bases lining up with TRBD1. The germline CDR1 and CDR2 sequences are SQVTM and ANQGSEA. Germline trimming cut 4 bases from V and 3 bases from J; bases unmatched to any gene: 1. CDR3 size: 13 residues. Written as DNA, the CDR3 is TGCAGCGTTGCGGACAGGGGCTACAATGAGCAGTTCTTC. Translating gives CSVADRGYNEQFF.

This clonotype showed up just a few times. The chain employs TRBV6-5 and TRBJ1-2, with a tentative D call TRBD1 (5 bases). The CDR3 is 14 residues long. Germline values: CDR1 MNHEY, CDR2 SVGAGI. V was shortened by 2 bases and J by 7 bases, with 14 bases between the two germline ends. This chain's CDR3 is CASSYTTGAGGYTF. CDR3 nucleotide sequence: TGTGCCAGCAGTTACACTACCGGGGCGGGTGGCTACACCTTC.

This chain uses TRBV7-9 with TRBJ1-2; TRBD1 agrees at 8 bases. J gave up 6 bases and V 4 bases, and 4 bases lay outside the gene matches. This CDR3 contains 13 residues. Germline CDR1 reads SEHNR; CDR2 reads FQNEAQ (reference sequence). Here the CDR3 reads CASSWGQADGYTF. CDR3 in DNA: TGTGCCAGCAGCTGGGGACAGGCGGATGGCTACACCTTC. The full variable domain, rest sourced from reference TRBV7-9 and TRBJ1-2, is DTGVSQNPRHKITKRGQNVTFRCDPISEHNRLYWYRQTLGQGPEFLTYFQNEAQLEKSRLLSDRFSAERPKGSFSTLEIQRTEQGDSAMYLCASSWGQADGYTFGSGTRLTVV.

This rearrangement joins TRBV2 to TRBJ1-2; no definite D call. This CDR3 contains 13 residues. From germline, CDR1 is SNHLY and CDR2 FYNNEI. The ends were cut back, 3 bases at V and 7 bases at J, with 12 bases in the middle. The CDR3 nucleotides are TGTGCCAGCAGTGAGCTGGGGAGGACTGGCTACACCTTC. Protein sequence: CASSELGRTGYTF. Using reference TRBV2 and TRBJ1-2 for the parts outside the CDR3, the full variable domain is EPEVTQTPSHQVTQMGQEVILRCVPISNHLYFYWYRQILGQKVEFLVSFYNNEISEKSEIFDDQFSVERPDGSNFTLKIRSTKLEDSAMYFCASSELGRTGYTFGSGTRLTVV.

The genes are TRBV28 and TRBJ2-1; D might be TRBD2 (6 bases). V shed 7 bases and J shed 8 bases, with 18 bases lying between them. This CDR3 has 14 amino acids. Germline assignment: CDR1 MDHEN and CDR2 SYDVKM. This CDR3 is CASTPGLPEYEQFF. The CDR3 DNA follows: TGTGCCAGCACCCCGGGACTCCCGGAATATGAGCAGTTCTTC. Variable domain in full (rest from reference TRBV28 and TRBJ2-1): DVKVTQSSRYLVKRTGEKVFLECVQDMDHENMFWYRQDPGLGLRLIYFSYDVKMKEKGDIPEGYSVSREKKERFSLILESASTNQTSMYLCASTPGLPEYEQFFGPGTRLTVL.

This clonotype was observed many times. The DNA of the CDR3 is TGCGCCAGCAGCTTGTTAGCGGGGGGCCAGAATGAGCAGTTCTTC. Translation gives CASSLLAGGQNEQFF. The rearrangement uses TRBV5-1 and TRBJ2-1; 10 positions agree with TRBD2. The CDR3 sequence is 15 residues long. Germline CDR1 SGHRS, CDR2 YFSETQ. V lost 1 base to trimming and J lost 7 bases; unmatched junction nucleotides: 5.

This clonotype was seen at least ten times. CDR3 amino acids: CAISIGGVLTDTQYF. As DNA, the CDR3 is TGTGCCATCTCTATCGGAGGCGTCCTAACAGATACGCAGTATTTT. The chain couples TRBV10-3 to TRBJ2-3; D is perhaps TRBD2 (5 bases). The CDR3 loop spans 15 amino acids. Trimming took 8 bases from V and 3 from J, leaving 18 bases between them. Germline V CDR1 and CDR2: ENHRY, SYGVKD.

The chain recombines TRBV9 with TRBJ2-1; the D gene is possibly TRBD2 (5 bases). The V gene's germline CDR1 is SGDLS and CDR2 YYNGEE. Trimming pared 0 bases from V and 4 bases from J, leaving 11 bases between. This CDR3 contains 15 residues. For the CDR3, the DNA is TGTGCCAGCAGCGTAGATCGAGCGGAATACAATGAGCAGTTCTTC. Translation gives CASSVDRAEYNEQFF. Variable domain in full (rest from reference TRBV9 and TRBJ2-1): DSGVTQTPKHLITATGQRVTLRCSPRSGDLSVYWYQQSLDQGLQFLIQYYNGEERAKGNILERFSAQQFPDLHSELNLSSLELGDSALYFCASSVDRAEYNEQFFGPGTRLTVL.

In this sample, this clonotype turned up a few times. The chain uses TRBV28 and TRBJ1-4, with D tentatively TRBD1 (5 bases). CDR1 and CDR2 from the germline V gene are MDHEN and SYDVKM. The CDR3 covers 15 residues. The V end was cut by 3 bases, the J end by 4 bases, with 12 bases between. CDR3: CASSLADSFNEKLFF. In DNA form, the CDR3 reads TGTGCCAGCAGTTTGGCTGACAGCTTTAATGAAAAACTGTTTTTT.

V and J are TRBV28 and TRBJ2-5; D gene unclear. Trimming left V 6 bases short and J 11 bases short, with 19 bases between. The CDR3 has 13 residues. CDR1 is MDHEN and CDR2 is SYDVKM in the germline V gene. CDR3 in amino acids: CASSPKGVGLQYF. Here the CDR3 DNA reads TGTGCCAGCAGCCCGAAGGGTGTTGGGCTGCAGTACTTC.

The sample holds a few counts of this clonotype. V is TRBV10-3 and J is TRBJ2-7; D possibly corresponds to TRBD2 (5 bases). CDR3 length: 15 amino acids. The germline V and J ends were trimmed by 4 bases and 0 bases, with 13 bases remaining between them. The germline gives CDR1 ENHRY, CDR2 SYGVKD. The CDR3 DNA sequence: TGTGCCATCAGTGTTAGGACTTTTAGCTCCTACGAGCAGTACTTC. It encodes CAISVRTFSSYEQYF.

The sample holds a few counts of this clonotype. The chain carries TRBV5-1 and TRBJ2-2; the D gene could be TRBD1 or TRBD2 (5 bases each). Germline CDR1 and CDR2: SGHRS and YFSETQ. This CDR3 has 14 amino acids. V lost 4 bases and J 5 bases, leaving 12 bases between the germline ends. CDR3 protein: CASSPGRPTGELFF. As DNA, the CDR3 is TGCGCCAGCAGCCCGGGACGTCCTACCGGGGAGCTGTTTTTT.

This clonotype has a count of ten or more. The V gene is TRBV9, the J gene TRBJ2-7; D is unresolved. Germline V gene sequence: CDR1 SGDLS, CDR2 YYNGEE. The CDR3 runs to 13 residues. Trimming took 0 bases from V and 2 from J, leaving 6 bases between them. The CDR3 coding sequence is TGTGCCAGCAGCGTAGGCGACACCTACGAGCAGTACTTC. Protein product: CASSVGDTYEQYF.

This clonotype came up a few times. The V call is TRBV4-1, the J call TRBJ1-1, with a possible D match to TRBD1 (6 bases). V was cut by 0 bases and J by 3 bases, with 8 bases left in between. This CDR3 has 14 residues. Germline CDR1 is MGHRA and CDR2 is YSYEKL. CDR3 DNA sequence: TGCGCCAGCAGCCAAGAGAGGGGGTACACTGAAGCTTTCTTT. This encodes CASSQERGYTEAFF.

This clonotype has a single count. The CDR3, as DNA: TGTGCCAGCAGTTTAGGGATAGAGTCCTACGAGCAGTACTTC. Protein: CASSLGIESYEQYF. The chain uses TRBV27 and TRBJ2-7; the D is unclear. V gave up 2 bases and J gave up 1 base, with 9 bases separating them. Germline CDR1 reads MNHEY; CDR2 reads SMNVEV (reference sequence). This CDR3 contains 14 residues.